This record concerns one T cell receptor beta chain sequence. Germline V gives CDR1 MNHNS, CDR2 SASEGT. The J segment lost 3 bases and the V segment lost 2 bases, leaving 10 bases of the junction unmatched. CDR3 length equals 16 residues. The data stem from a study of blood T cell repertoires in COVID-19. Clones were sequenced by immunoSEQ multiplex PCR, and TCRdb holds only the in-frame ones, with some missing. The table shows more than 200,000 clones, with about nine tenths occurring only once. This chain joins TRBV6-1 and TRBJ2-7; 7 bases map to TRBD2. Sequencing used PBMCs or T cells enriched from blood (not recorded which). This TCR was sampled from a woman in her late teens or twenties who had recovered from COVID-19. CDR3 DNA sequence: TGTGCCAGCAGTGAATTGGGGGGGAAGTTAGTCTACGAGCAGTACTTC. Its translation: CASSELGGKLVYEQYF.